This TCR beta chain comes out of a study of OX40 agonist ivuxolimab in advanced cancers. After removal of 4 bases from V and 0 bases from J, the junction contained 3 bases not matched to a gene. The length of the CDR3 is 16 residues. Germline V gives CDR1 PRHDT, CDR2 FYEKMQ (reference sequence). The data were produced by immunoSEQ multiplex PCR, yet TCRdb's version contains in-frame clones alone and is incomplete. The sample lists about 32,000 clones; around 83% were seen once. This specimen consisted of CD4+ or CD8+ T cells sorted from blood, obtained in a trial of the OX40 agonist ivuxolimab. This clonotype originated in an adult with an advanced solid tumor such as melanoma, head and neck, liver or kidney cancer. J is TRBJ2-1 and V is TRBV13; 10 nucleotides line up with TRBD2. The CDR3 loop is CASSSASGSSYNEQFF. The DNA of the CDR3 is TGTGCCAGCAGCTCCGCTAGCGGGAGCTCCTACAATGAGCAGTTCTTC.